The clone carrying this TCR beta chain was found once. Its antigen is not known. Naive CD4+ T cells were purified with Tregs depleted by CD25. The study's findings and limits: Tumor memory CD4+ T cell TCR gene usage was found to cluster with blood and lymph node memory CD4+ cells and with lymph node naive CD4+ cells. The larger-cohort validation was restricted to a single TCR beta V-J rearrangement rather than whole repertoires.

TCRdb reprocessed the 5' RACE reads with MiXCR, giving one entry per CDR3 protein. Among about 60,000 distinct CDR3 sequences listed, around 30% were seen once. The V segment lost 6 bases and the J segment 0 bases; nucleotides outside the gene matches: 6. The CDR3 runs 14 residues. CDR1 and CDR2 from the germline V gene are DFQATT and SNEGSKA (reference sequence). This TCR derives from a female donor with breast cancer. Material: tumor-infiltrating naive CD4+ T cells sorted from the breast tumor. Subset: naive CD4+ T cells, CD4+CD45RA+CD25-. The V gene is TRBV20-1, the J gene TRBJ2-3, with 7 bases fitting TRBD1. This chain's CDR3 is CSARDSSSTDTQYF. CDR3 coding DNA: TGCAGTGCAAGGGACAGTTCTAGCACAGATACGCAGTATTTT.